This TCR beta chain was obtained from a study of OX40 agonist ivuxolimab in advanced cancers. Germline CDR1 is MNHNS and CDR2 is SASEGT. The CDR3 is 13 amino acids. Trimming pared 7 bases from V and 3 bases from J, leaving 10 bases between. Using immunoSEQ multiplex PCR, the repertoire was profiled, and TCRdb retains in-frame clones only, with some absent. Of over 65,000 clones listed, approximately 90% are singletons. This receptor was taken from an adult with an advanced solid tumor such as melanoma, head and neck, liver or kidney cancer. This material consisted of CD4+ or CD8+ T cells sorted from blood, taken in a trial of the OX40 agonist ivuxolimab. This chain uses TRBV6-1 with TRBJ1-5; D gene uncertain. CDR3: CASKTAYNQPQHF. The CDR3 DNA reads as TGTGCCAGCAAAACAGCTTACAATCAGCCCCAGCATTTT.